What follows are 8 T cell receptor beta chains derived from one specimen sequenced in a study of OX40 agonist ivuxolimab in advanced cancers. The library was obtained by the immunoSEQ multiplex PCR assay. TCRdb carries this immuneACCESS record with in-frame sequences only. Its versions omit some clonotypes, under half of them owing to an unresolved V gene in the studies checked, with the rest unexplained. The sample table shows about 52,000 clones, and roughly 83% are seen once. The ten largest account for around 12% of the sample. The specimen was CD4+ or CD8+ T cells sorted from blood, collected in a trial of the OX40 agonist ivuxolimab. Receptor source: an adult with an advanced solid tumor such as melanoma, head and neck, liver or kidney cancer.

The V call is TRBV6-4, the J call TRBJ2-3, with 14 bases aligning to TRBD2. V was clipped by 5 bases and J by 5 bases; unmatched bases: 9. Per the germline V gene, CDR1 is MRHNA and CDR2 is SNTAGT. The CDR3 length is 17 residues. The CDR3 region is CASSPGLAGAVRDTQYF. The CDR3 nucleotides read TGTGCCAGCAGTCCGGGACTAGCGGGAGCGGTAAGAGATACGCAGTATTTT.

This chain uses TRBV6-1 with TRBJ1-5, with D maybe TRBD1 (6 bases). Per germline, CDR1 MNHNS and CDR2 SASEGT. The length of the CDR3 is 13 residues. Trimming stripped 6 bases from V and 9 bases from J, with 15 bases between. The CDR3 reads CASRPGEVRPQHF. In nucleotides, the CDR3 is TGTGCCAGCAGGCCAGGGGAGGTTCGGCCCCAGCATTTT.

The chain joins TRBV5-1 to TRBJ1-5; 8 bases agree with TRBD1. This CDR3 is built from 14 residues. Germline V lookup: CDR1 SGHRS, CDR2 YFSETQ. The V and J ends lost 4 bases and 2 bases, in that order; junction bases with no gene match: 2. The CDR3 loop is CASSQTGGNQPQHF. The CDR3 DNA follows: TGCGCCAGCAGCCAGACAGGGGGCAATCAGCCCCAGCATTTT.

This chain uses TRBV6-1 with TRBJ2-2; D is uncertain. The germline V gene encodes CDR1 MNHNS and CDR2 SASEGT. CDR3 length: 15 residues. V was clipped by 8 bases and J by 7 bases, with 20 bases between them. CDR3 protein: CASGENRGVRGELFF. The CDR3 bases are TGTGCCAGCGGGGAAAACAGAGGCGTGCGCGGGGAGCTGTTTTTT.

This chain uses TRBV28 with TRBJ1-5; 7 positions agree with TRBD1. V lost 10 bases, J lost 1 base, and 7 bases stayed unmatched. The V gene's germline CDR1 is MDHEN and CDR2 SYDVKM. The CDR3 is made up of 14 amino acids. The CDR3 loop reads CATTDRLSNQPQHF. CDR3 DNA: TGTGCCACCACGGACAGGTTAAGCAATCAGCCCCAGCATTTT. Together with reference TRBV28 and TRBJ1-5, the CDR3 gives the full variable domain: DVKVTQSSRYLVKRTGEKVFLECVQDMDHENMFWYRQDPGLGLRLIYFSYDVKMKEKGDIPEGYSVSREKKERFSLILESASTNQTSMYLCATTDRLSNQPQHFGDGTRLSIL.

J is TRBJ2-1 and V is TRBV5-6, with 13 bases lining up with TRBD2. J gave up 0 bases and V 6 bases, and 6 bases lay outside the gene matches. The CDR3 is 17 amino acids. CDR1 is SGHDT and CDR2 is YYEEEE in the germline V gene. CDR3 sequence: CASTAGLAGSSYNEQFF. The CDR3 DNA sequence: TGTGCCAGCACCGCGGGACTAGCGGGATCCTCCTACAATGAGCAGTTCTTC. Full variable domain (rest looked up from reference TRBV5-6 and TRBJ2-1): DAGVTQSPTHLIKTRGQQVTLRCSPKSGHDTVSWYQQALGQGPQFIFQYYEEEERQRGNFPDRFSGHQFPNYSSELNVNALLLGDSALYLCASTAGLAGSSYNEQFFGPGTRLTVL.

This clone was counted a few times. V gene TRBV4-3 combines with J gene TRBJ2-3; D not resolved. From germline, CDR1 is LGHNA and CDR2 YSLEER. The V end lost 4 bases, the J end lost 6 bases, and 11 bases lay between the germline ends. This CDR3 is 13 amino acids long. CDR3 nucleotides: TGCGCCAGCAGCCTAAGAGGCGATGATACGCAGTATTTT. Amino acids: CASSLRGDDTQYF.

The CDR3 nucleotides read TGTGCCAGCAGCTTCGGGGACTATGGCTACACCTTC. It codes for CASSFGDYGYTF. The rearrangement links TRBV7-8 to TRBJ1-2, with unresolved D. Germline CDR1 is SGHVS and CDR2 is FQNEAQ. The CDR3 spans 12 residues. V lost 3 bases and J 3 bases, leaving 5 bases between the germline ends.